These 25 T cell receptor beta chains came from one sample sequenced in a study of blood T cell repertoires in COVID-19. The method was immunoSEQ multiplex PCR; TCRdb's version includes in-frame clones alone and lacks a portion of them. The data hold 85,000 to 100,000 clones, with about 90% observed a single time. The sequencing sample was made of peripheral blood. All receptors derive from a man between 50 and 59 years old with COVID-19, enrolled during active disease.

The V call is TRBV6-5, the J call TRBJ1-1; the D gene is possibly TRBD1 (6 bases). CDR1 is MNHEY and CDR2 is SVGAGI in the germline V gene. With 7 bases removed from V and 1 base from J, the gap between germline ends came to 13 bases. The CDR3 spans 14 residues. The CDR3 sequence is CASNRDTTNTEAFF. The CDR3 DNA follows: TGTGCCAGCAACCGGGACACCACGAACACTGAAGCTTTCTTT.

The chain recombines TRBV5-4 with TRBJ2-7; tentatively, D is TRBD1 (5 bases). The CDR3 totals 13 residues. The V end lost 4 bases, the J end lost 4 bases, and 12 bases lay between the germline ends. CDR1 SGHNT and CDR2 YYREEE come from the germline V gene (reference sequence). The CDR3 is CASSEPQGYEQYF. CDR3 in DNA: TGTGCCAGCAGCGAACCCCAGGGTTACGAGCAGTACTTC. The variable domain in full, with the rest retrieved from reference TRBV5-4 and TRBJ2-7, is ETGVTQSPTHLIKTRGQQVTLRCSSQSGHNTVSWYQQALGQGPQFIFQYYREEENGRGNFPPRFSGLQFPNYSSELNVNALELDDSALYLCASSEPQGYEQYFGPGTRLTVT.

This clone was counted a few times. V gene TRBV7-9 combines with J gene TRBJ1-2; D is possibly TRBD1 (6 bases). V was clipped by 5 bases and J by 2 bases, with 24 bases between them. Germline V CDR1 and CDR2: SEHNR, FQNEAQ (reference sequence). The CDR3 contains 18 residues. CDR3 nucleotides: TGTGCCAGCAGCGAATCAGGACAGCGGACCTACCTCAACTATGGCTACACCTTC. Translating it yields CASSESGQRTYLNYGYTF. Complete variable domain (other parts from reference TRBV7-9 and TRBJ1-2): DTGVSQNPRHKITKRGQNVTFRCDPISEHNRLYWYRQTLGQGPEFLTYFQNEAQLEKSRLLSDRFSAERPKGSFSTLEIQRTEQGDSAMYLCASSESGQRTYLNYGYTFGSGTRLTVV.

The rearrangement uses TRBV7-9 and TRBJ1-5; a possible D gene is TRBD1 (5 bases). Germline values: CDR1 SEHNR, CDR2 FQNEAQ (reference sequence). V lost 1 base to trimming and J lost 3 bases, with 13 bases between them. The CDR3 extends over 16 amino acids. The CDR3 spells CASSLGTGTYNQPQHF. CDR3 bases: TGTGCCAGCAGCTTAGGAACCGGGACTTACAATCAGCCCCAGCATTTT.

The chain couples TRBV2 to TRBJ1-2, with D possibly TRBD1 on 5 matching bases. Germline V gives CDR1 SNHLY, CDR2 FYNNEI. This CDR3 is built from 14 residues. Trimming cost V 4 bases and J 4 bases, with 13 bases left between them. This CDR3 reads CASSADRALYGYTF. CDR3 nucleotide sequence: TGTGCCAGCAGTGCTGACAGAGCGCTCTATGGCTACACCTTC.

J is TRBJ2-3 and V is TRBV11-3, with 8 nucleotides matching TRBD2. There are 15 residues in the CDR3. With V trimmed by 2 bases and J by 9 bases, 10 bases remained unmatched. Germline V CDR1 and CDR2: SGHNT, YENEEA. The CDR3 nucleotides read TGTGCCAGCAGCTTATTACCGGGGGGGCTGGGAACGCAGTATTTT. Protein: CASSLLPGGLGTQYF. The whole variable domain, filled in from reference TRBV11-3 and TRBJ2-3, reads EAGVVQSPRYKIIEKKQPVAFWCNPISGHNTLYWYLQNLGQGPELLIRYENEEAVDDSQLPKDRFSAERLKGVDSTLKIQPAELGDSAVYLCASSLLPGGLGTQYFGPGTRLTVL.

The chain has TRBV5-4 and TRBJ1-1; 10 bases line up with TRBD1. The CDR3 is 15 residues long. Germline assignment: CDR1 SGHNT and CDR2 YYREEE (reference sequence). V gave up 3 bases and J gave up 2 bases; unmatched junction bases: 4. This CDR3 reads CASSYRDRGNTEAFF. The CDR3 DNA follows: TGTGCCAGCAGCTACCGGGACAGGGGTAACACTGAAGCTTTCTTT.

J is TRBJ2-2 and V is TRBV3-1 (or the pseudogene TRBV3-2), with a possible D match to TRBD2 (7 bases). Germline CDR1 is LGHDT and CDR2 is YNNKEL (reference sequence). CDR3 length: 15 amino acids. V lost 0 bases, J lost 5 bases, and 10 bases lay in between. CDR3 DNA: TGTGCCAGCAGCCAAGACAGGGGAGGGACCGGGGAGCTGTTTTTT. Protein product: CASSQDRGGTGELFF.

CDR3 sequence (DNA): TGTGCCAGCAGTTTGAGCCTGGCGGGGAGTCAGCCCCAGCATTTT. It specifies CASSLSLAGSQPQHF. This chain connects TRBV28 to TRBJ1-5; D ambiguous. Germline CDR1 MDHEN, CDR2 SYDVKM. Trimming cost V 3 bases and J 6 bases, with 15 bases left between them. The CDR3 extends over 15 amino acids.

The chain links TRBV9 to TRBJ2-2; D is ambiguous. V lost 4 bases and J lost 0, with 16 bases in between. Germline V gives CDR1 SGDLS, CDR2 YYNGEE. The CDR3 has 17 residues. The CDR3 DNA reads TGTGCCAGCAGCCCCCGTGGTCAGGATTCGAACACCGGGGAGCTGTTTTTT. Translating gives CASSPRGQDSNTGELFF.

Only one count was recorded for this clone. The chain employs TRBV5-1 and TRBJ2-1; tentative D call: TRBD2 (6 bases). This CDR3 comprises 17 residues. The germline CDR1 and CDR2 sequences are SGHRS and YFSETQ. Trimming removed 2 bases from V and 4 bases from J, with 19 bases in between. CDR3 coding DNA: TGCGCCAGCAGCTTAGTGGGAGGTCGAGACGTTTACAATGAGCAGTTCTTC. Translated, it gives CASSLVGGRDVYNEQFF.

The rearrangement joins TRBV28 to TRBJ2-1; D is perhaps TRBD2 (5 bases). With 2 bases removed from V and 5 bases from J, the gap between germline ends came to 10 bases. Germline V lookup: CDR1 MDHEN, CDR2 SYDVKM. The CDR3 totals 14 residues. The CDR3 bases are TGTGCCAGCAGTTTAGGAGCGGACCACAATGAGCAGTTCTTC. This gives the protein CASSLGADHNEQFF.

In DNA, the CDR3 is TGTGCCAGTAACGGCGCAGGGAAGTATGGCTACACCTTC. This sequence encodes CASNGAGKYGYTF. V and J are TRBV19 and TRBJ1-2; a weak D match, TRBD1 (5 bases). The CDR3 runs to 13 residues. Trimming cost V 7 bases and J 5 bases, with 14 bases left between them. From germline, CDR1 is LNHDA and CDR2 SQIVND (reference sequence). The variable domain in full, with the rest retrieved from reference TRBV19 and TRBJ1-2, is DGGITQSPKYLFRKEGQNVTLSCEQNLNHDAMYWYRQDPGQGLRLIYYSQIVNDFQKGDIAEGYSVSREKKESFPLTVTSAQKNPTAFYLCASNGAGKYGYTFGSGTRLTVV.

The chain couples TRBV24-1 to TRBJ1-1, with D perhaps matching TRBD1 (6 bases). The CDR3 extends over 13 amino acids. CDR1 KGHDR and CDR2 SFDVKD come from the germline V gene. Trimming removed 4 bases from V and 9 bases from J, with 14 bases in between. CDR3 bases: TGTGCCACCAGTGAATCAGGACAGAATCAAGCTTTCTTT. It translates to CATSESGQNQAFF.

CDR3 bases: TGTGCCAGCCACCTAGCGGCGGTCACAGATACGCAGTATTTT. This codes for CASHLAAVTDTQYF. The chain joins TRBV28 to TRBJ2-3, with 7 bases matching TRBD2. CDR3 length equals 14 residues. Germline assignment: CDR1 MDHEN and CDR2 SYDVKM. The trim removed 8 bases at V and 2 bases at J, leaving 7 bases unmatched.

V and J are TRBV11-2 and TRBJ1-3; no clear D. The CDR3 sequence is 14 residues long. The ends were cut back, 2 bases at V and 4 bases at J, with 9 bases in the middle. CDR1 is SGHAT, CDR2 FQNNGV, per germline. CDR3 nucleotide sequence: TGTGCCAGCAGCTTAATCTGGCAGGGAAACACCATATATTTT. Protein: CASSLIWQGNTIYF.

This chain joins TRBV29-1 and TRBJ1-2; D perhaps matches TRBD1 (6 bases). The germline CDR1 and CDR2 sequences are SQVTM and ANQGSEA. The V gene lost 7 bases and the J gene lost 3 bases, with 15 bases spanning the gap. The CDR3 length is 13 residues. CDR3 DNA: TGCAGCGCCACCAGGGGTCGGGACTATGGCTACACCTTC. As protein: CSATRGRDYGYTF.

This rearrangement joins TRBV7-2 to TRBJ1-2; possible D gene TRBD1, 5 bases. The CDR3 loop spans 16 amino acids. The V and J ends lost 2 bases and 2 bases respectively, with 15 bases between them. Germline V lookup: CDR1 SGHTA, CDR2 FQGNSA. The CDR3 spells CASSLPDARGNYGYTF. The CDR3 nucleotides are TGTGCCAGCAGCTTACCGGACGCCCGGGGGAACTATGGCTACACCTTC. The full variable domain, completed using reference TRBV7-2 and TRBJ1-2, is GAGVSQSPSNKVTEKGKDVELRCDPISGHTALYWYRQSLGQGLEFLIYFQGNSAPDKSGLPSDRFSAERTGGSVSTLTIQRTQQEDSAVYLCASSLPDARGNYGYTFGSGTRLTVV.

The chain links TRBV5-5 to TRBJ1-4, with D uncertain. CDR1 is SGHKS, CDR2 YYEKEE, per germline (reference sequence). This CDR3 comprises 14 residues. The V and J ends lost 1 base and 8 bases respectively, with 12 bases between them. CDR3 protein: CASSLSPGWEKLFF. The CDR3 nucleotides read TGTGCCAGCAGCTTGTCTCCCGGGTGGGAAAAACTGTTTTTT.

The V and J genes are TRBV7-9 and TRBJ1-1, with unresolved D. Trimming removed 5 bases from V and 2 bases from J, with 15 bases in between. CDR1 and CDR2 (germline): SEHNR, FQNEAQ (reference sequence). The CDR3 has 15 amino acids. Here the CDR3 DNA reads TGTGCCAGCAGCCTTCCGTCCGGGAAAAACACTGAAGCTTTCTTT. This gives the protein CASSLPSGKNTEAFF. Full variable domain (missing parts from reference TRBV7-9 and TRBJ1-1): DTGVSQNPRHKITKRGQNVTFRCDPISEHNRLYWYRQTLGQGPEFLTYFQNEAQLEKSRLLSDRFSAERPKGSFSTLEIQRTEQGDSAMYLCASSLPSGKNTEAFFGQGTRLTVV.

This clone was observed once. The V call is TRBV9, the J call TRBJ1-6; 12 bases are shared with TRBD1. This CDR3 is built from 17 residues. Germline CDR1 SGDLS, CDR2 YYNGEE. J was trimmed by 5 bases and V by 4 bases; bases with no gene match: 7. The CDR3 loop is CASSSAGTGGNNSPLHF. The DNA of the CDR3 is TGTGCCAGCAGCTCAGCTGGGACAGGGGGCAATAATTCACCCCTCCACTTT.

The chain combines TRBV18 with TRBJ1-5, with D hard to call. CDR1 KGHSH and CDR2 LQKENI come from the germline V gene. Trimming stripped 1 base from V and 0 bases from J, with 7 bases between. The CDR3 covers 15 residues. CDR3 DNA: TGTGCCAGCTCACCACGGGAGGATAGCAATCAGCCCCAGCATTTT. It specifies CASSPREDSNQPQHF. Full variable domain (outside the CDR3, taken from reference TRBV18 and TRBJ1-5): NAGVMQNPRHLVRRRGQEARLRCSPMKGHSHVYWYRQLPEEGLKFMVYLQKENIIDESGMPKERFSAEFPKEGPSILRIQQVVRGDSAAYFCASSPREDSNQPQHFGDGTRLSIL.

This chain joins TRBV9 and TRBJ1-6; TRBD1 might be the D (5 bases). The germline gives CDR1 SGDLS, CDR2 YYNGEE. This CDR3 contains 13 residues. The V and J ends lost 0 bases and 9 bases respectively, with 7 bases between them. For the CDR3, the DNA is TGTGCCAGCAGCGTAGCACAGGTTTCACCCCTCCACTTT. Protein: CASSVAQVSPLHF.

This chain's CDR3 is CASSLQQNTEAFF. The CDR3 DNA reads TGTGCCAGCAGCCTACAGCAAAACACTGAAGCTTTCTTT. The chain has TRBV14 and TRBJ1-1; D uncertain. The CDR3 sequence is 13 residues long. The V gene lost 4 bases and the J gene lost 2 bases, with 8 bases spanning the gap. Germline V CDR1 and CDR2: SGHDN, FVKESK.

This sequence joins TRBV30 and TRBJ2-3; 9 bases are a match to TRBD1. Germline CDR1 reads GTSNPN; CDR2 reads SVGIG (reference sequence). The CDR3 extends over 14 amino acids. Unmatched junction bases numbered 12, after V lost 8 bases and J lost 6 bases. The CDR3 loop reads CAHTGTGNFDTQYF. CDR3 nucleotide sequence: TGTGCCCACACCGGGACAGGGAATTTCGATACGCAGTATTTT.